This T cell receptor (beta chain) emerged from a study of molecular identifiers for immune sequencing clone quantification. Study-wide findings and caveats: Clones carrying above 20 RNA copies accounted for over 98% of effector molecules, under 1% in naive cells.

Previously described methods and listed TCR primers were employed for the bulk TCR libraries. TCRdb used MiXCR to reprocess the PCR reads, holding one entry per CDR3 protein. The sample comprises some 650,000 distinct CDR3 sequences, 15% to 20% of which are singletons, and around 0.9% rests with the top ten. At least ten counts were recorded for this clonotype. What it binds is not known. The CDR3 has 16 residues. V was cut by 3 bases and J by 2 bases, with 15 bases left in between. The TCR comes from a human donor in good health. Some libraries in this study had Jurkat cell RNA spiked in. The rearrangement joins TRBV12-3 or TRBV12-4 to TRBJ2-3; D is ambiguous. Sequenced sample: naive CD8+ T cells from blood, with Jurkat cell RNA spiked in. Subset: FACS-sorted CD8+CD4-CCR7+CD45RA+ naive T cells. CDR3 protein: CASSFTFGPNTDTQYF. DNA for the CDR3: TGTGCCAGCAGTTTCACCTTCGGACCTAACACAGATACGCAGTATTTT.